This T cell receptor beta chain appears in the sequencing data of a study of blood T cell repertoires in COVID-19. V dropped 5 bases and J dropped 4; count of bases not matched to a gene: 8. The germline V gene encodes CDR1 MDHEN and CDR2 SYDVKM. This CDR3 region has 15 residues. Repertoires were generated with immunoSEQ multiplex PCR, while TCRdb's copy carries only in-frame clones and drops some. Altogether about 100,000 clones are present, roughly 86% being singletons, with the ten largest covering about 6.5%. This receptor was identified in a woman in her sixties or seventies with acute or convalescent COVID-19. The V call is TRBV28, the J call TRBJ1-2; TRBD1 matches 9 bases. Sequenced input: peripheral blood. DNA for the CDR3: TGTGCCAGCAGTCCCGGGACAGGGACCCGCTATGGCTACACCTTC. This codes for CASSPGTGTRYGYTF.